The clone carrying this TCR beta chain has at least ten counts. Its antigen is still unknown. The data stem from a study of metastatic and nonmetastatic thyroid tumors. Turning to the study itself: Samples came from malignant and benign thyroid patients, and repertoires were compared across blood and tumor or nodule tissue.

Original processing notes: Clinicopathological groups supplied CDR3 differences that were used to build a distant-metastasis classifier for papillary thyroid cancer. TCRdb re-processed the PCR reads through MiXCR. TCRdb, not the authors, supplied the V and J calls. The repertoire holds about 92,000 clones, about 16% seen once, with around 3.3% in the top ten. Germline V CDR1 and CDR2: MDHEN, SYDVKM. The CDR3 totals 14 residues. V lost 7 bases and J lost 6; bases outside the gene matches: 8. Overall study results and limits: TCR beta diversity was reportedly significantly higher in malignant thyroid tumors than benign nodules, in blood and tumor.

Each patient came to thyroid surgery without any prior treatment (of any kind). The TCR sequence derives from a female donor with papillary thyroid cancer or a benign thyroid nodule (not recorded which). Some clones in this sample may be carry-over from other donors' samples. The gene calls are TRBV28 and TRBJ1-4; 7 nucleotides align to TRBD1. The source material was blood. CDR3 nucleotides: TGTGCCAGCACCATAGGGGGCGGGTATGAAAAACTGTTTTTT. Its protein is CASTIGGGYEKLFF.